A single sample is the source of the 20 T cell receptor beta chains below, sequenced in a study of Graves' ophthalmopathy and Graves' hyperthyroidism (dated by TCRdb to between 2018 and 2020). The sequencing machine was an Illumina HiSeq 2000. TCR beta CDR3 regions were amplified from RNA transcripts for repertoire sequencing. HTBI primers and the Qiagen OneStep RT-PCR kit were used in a first-round RT-PCR, which was followed by a second-round multiplex PCR, size selection and purification. The raw public reads went through TCRdb reprocessing: fastp at Q25, MiXCR clone calling, in-frame beta chains kept. Here each entry gathers all rows of one CDR3 protein and keeps the most common genes and DNA. A total of roughly 1.1 million distinct CDR3 sequences appear in this sample, about 40% of them only once. Together, the top ten hold more than 9.5% of the sample. Sequencing input: peripheral blood or thyroid tissue (not recorded which). Receptor source: an adult man with Graves' hyperthyroidism.

V and J are TRBV15 and TRBJ2-5; tentative D call: TRBD1 (6 bases). The V end lost 3 bases, the J end lost 4 bases, and 15 bases lay between the germline ends. The germline gives CDR1 LNHNV, CDR2 YYDKDF (reference sequence). CDR3 size: 15 residues. The CDR3 region has the DNA TGTGCCACCAGCAGCTTTACAGGGTGGGGAGAGACCCAGTACTTC. As protein: CATSSFTGWGETQYF.

V and J are TRBV19 and TRBJ1-2; weak D call: TRBD1 (6 bases). This CDR3 is 13 amino acids long. Germline V gives CDR1 LNHDA, CDR2 SQIVND (reference sequence). CDR3 nucleotide sequence: TGTGCTAGAGTGCAGGGGCGATCAGCTGGCTACACCTTC. Protein sequence: CARVQGRSAGYTF.

There are a few counts of this clonotype. V and J are TRBV6-6 and TRBJ1-6, with 8 nucleotides matching TRBD1. The germline CDR1 and CDR2 sequences are MNHNY and SVGAGI (reference sequence). V shed 10 bases and J 7 bases; nucleotides not matched to a gene: 9. The CDR3 sequence is 14 residues long. Here the CDR3 reads CATKQGGGNSPLHF. The CDR3 DNA follows: TGTGCCACAAAACAGGGGGGTGGCAATTCACCCCTCCACTTT.

The chain combines TRBV2 with TRBJ2-5; 9 bases are a match to TRBD1. After removal of 2 bases from V and 4 bases from J, the junction contained 5 bases not matched to a gene. This CDR3 is built from 15 residues. Germline assignment: CDR1 SNHLY and CDR2 FYNNEI. The CDR3 here is CASSEWGQGAETQYF. CDR3 bases: TGTGCCAGCAGTGAATGGGGACAGGGAGCAGAGACCCAGTACTTC.

This clonotype came up many times. The chain is built from TRBV5-1 and TRBJ1-2, with D uncertain. The germline V gene encodes CDR1 SGHRS and CDR2 YFSETQ. V was cut by 3 bases and J by 5 bases, with 14 bases left in between. CDR3 length equals 14 residues. For the CDR3, the DNA is TGCGCCAGCAGCTCCTTGGACGTATCGTATGGCTACACCTTC. This translates into CASSSLDVSYGYTF. The full variable domain, with the rest looked up from reference TRBV5-1 and TRBJ1-2, is KAGVTQTPRYLIKTRGQQVTLSCSPISGHRSVSWYQQTPGQGLQFLFEYFSETQRNKGNFPGRFSGRQFSNSRSEMNVSTLELGDSALYLCASSSLDVSYGYTFGSGTRLTVV.

In regard to this clonotype: Because it lacks the conserved phenylalanine or tryptophan at the end, this CDR3 is likely a read error. The limits of the CDR3 on the DNA are not certain, so only TCRdb's listed CDR3 is given. The gene calls are TRBV7-9 and TRBJ2-5. The CDR3 adds up to 9 amino acids, both ends counted. Germline CDR1 is SEHNR and CDR2 is FQNEAQ (reference sequence). CDR3 amino acids: CASSRGQNY.

The CDR3 nucleotides read TGTGCCAGCAGCTGGGCGGGAACGAGCGGGGAGCTGTTTTTT. Translated: CASSWAGTSGELFF. The V call is TRBV2, the J call TRBJ2-2, with D possibly being TRBD2 (6 bases). The CDR3 is 14 residues long. Germline V gene data show CDR1 as SNHLY and CDR2 as FYNNEI. Trimming pared 6 bases from V and 7 bases from J, leaving 15 bases between.

CDR3 region: CASSAGALSGANVLTF. CDR3 DNA sequence: TGTGCCAGCAGCGCCGGGGCTCTCTCTGGGGCCAACGTCCTGACTTTC. The rearrangement uses TRBV9 and TRBJ2-6; the D gene could be TRBD1 or TRBD2 (5 bases each). Germline V CDR1 and CDR2: SGDLS, YYNGEE. The CDR3 runs to 16 residues. V gave up 3 bases and J gave up 0 bases, with 10 bases separating them.

Of note for this clonotype: The junction differs from germline at one of its ends, possibly a read error. CDR3: CASNQARGRVTEAFF. CDR3 bases: TGTGCCAGCAACCAAGCAAGAGGCAGGGTTACTGAAGCTTTCTTT. The chain recombines TRBV14 with TRBJ1-1; D may be TRBD1 (5 bases). The CDR3 runs 15 residues. CDR1 and CDR2 (germline): SGHDN, FVKESK.

The rearrangement uses TRBV19 and TRBJ2-5; D ambiguous. CDR1 and CDR2 (germline): LNHDA, SQIVND (reference sequence). The CDR3 length is 14 residues. The V and J ends lost 4 bases and 0 bases respectively, with 9 bases between them. For the CDR3, the DNA is TGTGCCAGTAGTACCCGGGCTTACCAAGAGACCCAGTACTTC. This encodes CASSTRAYQETQYF.

Many counts were recorded for this clonotype. V and J are TRBV7-2 and TRBJ1-4; no definite D call. CDR1 and CDR2 (germline): SGHTA, FQGNSA. The length of the CDR3 is 13 residues. Trimming shortened V by 4 bases and J by 3 bases, and 6 bases separated the two germline ends. The CDR3 here is CASSWRANEKLFF. DNA for the CDR3: TGTGCCAGCAGCTGGAGGGCTAATGAAAAACTGTTTTTT.

CDR3 bases: TGTGCCAGCAGTCAAGACAGGGGTGGGAACACTGAAGCTTTCTTT. Residues: CASSQDRGGNTEAFF. The chain carries TRBV11-2 and TRBJ1-1, with 8 bases that match TRBD1. The germline CDR1 and CDR2 sequences are SGHAT and FQNNGV. There are 15 residues in the CDR3. Trimming took 6 bases from V and 1 from J; bases not matched to a gene: 7.

V is TRBV29-1 and J is TRBJ2-7; 9 nucleotides match TRBD2. The J call is uncertain, as TRBJ2-1 better fits the DNA end. CDR1 and CDR2 (germline): SQVTM, ANQGSEA. This CDR3 is built from 17 residues. CDR3 region: CSVDGWEREDSYNEQFF. Written as DNA, the CDR3 is TGCAGCGTTGATGGTTGGGAGCGGGAGGACTCCTACAATGAGCAGTTCTTC.

This clonotype was recorded once. V gene TRBV7-9 combines with J gene TRBJ2-5; maybe TRBD2 (7 bases). CDR3 length equals 16 residues. Per the germline V gene, CDR1 is SEHNR and CDR2 is FQNEAQ (reference sequence). The V gene lost 7 bases and the J gene lost 5 bases, with 23 bases spanning the gap. The CDR3 reads CASTERAGRGHETQYF. DNA for the CDR3: TGTGCCAGCACCGAAAGGGCGGGGAGGGGACACGAGACCCAGTACTTC.

This chain joins TRBV5-8 and TRBJ2-5; D gene unclear. The V end was cut by 7 bases, the J end by 5 bases, with 18 bases between. The CDR3 loop spans 14 amino acids. Germline CDR1 is SGHTS and CDR2 is YDEGEE. CDR3 amino acids: CASCLNGVRETQYF. In DNA form, the CDR3 reads TGTGCCAGCTGCCTTAATGGGGTACGGGAGACCCAGTACTTC.

The chain has TRBV10-3 and TRBJ1-6; 7 bases agree with TRBD1. CDR1 and CDR2 (germline): ENHRY, SYGVKD. Trimming took 6 bases from V and 7 from J; bases not matched to a gene: 9. This CDR3 is built from 15 residues. CDR3 sequence (DNA): TGTGCCATCAGGGAGGGGGCAGGAGGCAATTCACCCCTCCACTTT. Translating gives CAIREGAGGNSPLHF.

This clonotype was seen ten or more times. The chain employs TRBV20-1 and TRBJ2-5; TRBD2 matches at 8 bases. V was clipped by 5 bases and J by 5 bases; unmatched bases: 10. Germline V gives CDR1 DFQATT, CDR2 SNEGSKA (reference sequence). The CDR3 extends over 14 amino acids. The CDR3 DNA follows: TGCAGTGCTGGAGCGGGAGCCCTCGCTGAGACCCAGTACTTC. This encodes CSAGAGALAETQYF.

This chain connects TRBV7-9 to TRBJ2-2; 10 bases map to TRBD2. Germline-derived CDR1 and CDR2 are SEHNR and FQNEAQ (reference sequence). This CDR3 has 17 residues. After removal of 5 bases from V and 4 bases from J, the junction contained 10 bases not matched to a gene. DNA of the CDR3: TGTGCCAGCAGCCCCCGGCGACTAGCGGGCATCACCGGGGAGCTGTTTTTT. Protein product: CASSPRRLAGITGELFF. The whole variable domain, remainder taken from reference TRBV7-9 and TRBJ2-2, is DTGVSQNPRHKITKRGQNVTFRCDPISEHNRLYWYRQTLGQGPEFLTYFQNEAQLEKSRLLSDRFSAERPKGSFSTLEIQRTEQGDSAMYLCASSPRRLAGITGELFFGEGSRLTVL.

This clonotype occurred a few times. This chain joins TRBV4-3 and TRBJ1-4; D not certain. CDR1 is LGHNA and CDR2 is YSLEER in the germline V gene. Trimming took 4 bases from V and 5 from J, leaving 8 bases between them. The CDR3 runs to 13 residues. The DNA for the CDR3 is TGCGCCAGCAGCCGGAGAGCCAATGAAAAACTGTTTTTT. Residues: CASSRRANEKLFF.

The V and J genes are TRBV5-1 and TRBJ2-3; D could derive from TRBD1 or TRBD2 (5 bases each). The CDR3 totals 14 residues. Germline V gene lookup returns CDR1 SGHRS and CDR2 YFSETQ. V lost 4 bases and J 1 base, leaving 10 bases between the germline ends. The CDR3 here is CASSMGDRTDTQYF. The DNA of the CDR3 is TGCGCCAGCAGCATGGGGGACCGCACAGATACGCAGTATTTT.